The 17 T cell receptor beta chains presented below share a single source sample, sequenced in a study of CD8 T cells in Susac syndrome (dated by TCRdb to between 2019 and 2020). Libraries were constructed by the immunoSEQ multiplex PCR assay. RNA was extracted using the RNeasy kit, and about 0.45 to 1 microgram was reverse transcribed with random hexamers. The raw public data were reprocessed by TCRdb itself: fastp quality trimming at Q25, MiXCR clonotype calling, in-frame beta chains only. Merged by CDR3 protein, the rows form single entries marked with the most common genes and DNA. This sample lists under 200,000 distinct CDR3 sequences; nearly 97% were detected once. More than 0.08% of the sample comes from the top ten. The sample consisted of CD4+ T cells from PBMCs. These receptor sequences come from a human donor with Susac syndrome.

V gene TRBV5-1 combines with J gene TRBJ2-7; either TRBD1 or TRBD2 may fit D (5 bases each). Germline V lookup: CDR1 SGHRS, CDR2 YFSETQ. V was clipped by 0 bases and J by 5 bases, with 12 bases between them. The CDR3 is 14 residues long. The CDR3 region is CASSLAQGVDEQYF. CDR3 nucleotide sequence: TGCGCCAGCAGCTTGGCGCAGGGAGTCGACGAGCAGTACTTC.

The rearrangement links TRBV4-3 to TRBJ2-4; tentative D call: TRBD2 (6 bases). Germline CDR1 LGHNA, CDR2 YSLEER. This CDR3 region has 14 residues. Trimming took off 1 base at V and 6 bases at J, with 10 bases between the two ends. The CDR3, as DNA: TGCGCCAGCAGCCAAGTAGTGGGGGGAAACATTCAGTACTTC. This gives the protein CASSQVVGGNIQYF.

The chain joins TRBV20-1 to TRBJ1-5; D remains unclear. This CDR3 comprises 13 residues. The ends were cut back, 1 base at V and 6 bases at J, with 10 bases in the middle. Germline CDR1 and CDR2: DFQATT and SNEGSKA (reference sequence). The CDR3 is CSARVGVSQPQHF. The CDR3 DNA reads TGCAGTGCTAGAGTTGGGGTCAGTCAGCCCCAGCATTTT.

This chain uses TRBV10-3 with TRBJ2-3; D gene unclear. Germline V lookup: CDR1 ENHRY, CDR2 SYGVKD. CDR3 size: 13 residues. V lost 2 bases and J 5 bases, leaving 8 bases between the germline ends. The CDR3 sequence is CAISEVTRDTQYF. The DNA for the CDR3 is TGTGCCATCAGTGAGGTCACAAGAGATACGCAGTATTTT.

The J gene is TRBJ1-6, the V gene TRBV4-3; no clear D. Germline values: CDR1 LGHNA, CDR2 YSLEER. The CDR3 spans 14 residues. Trimming removed 1 base from V and 5 bases from J, with 6 bases in between. CDR3 sequence (DNA): TGCGCCAGCAGCCAAGTCTCAGATAATTCACCCCTCCACTTT. It encodes CASSQVSDNSPLHF.

This chain joins TRBV4-1 and TRBJ1-5, with D possibly matching TRBD1 (5 bases). The V gene's germline CDR1 is MGHRA and CDR2 YSYEKL. CDR3 length equals 16 residues. Trimming left V 1 base short and J 6 bases short, with 16 bases between. CDR3 sequence reads: CASSQGSRGSSQPQHF. CDR3 sequence (DNA): TGCGCCAGCAGCCAAGGGTCCCGGGGGAGTTCTCAGCCCCAGCATTTT.

V usage is TRBV10-3 and J usage is TRBJ1-1; D not resolved. Germline values: CDR1 ENHRY, CDR2 SYGVKD. This CDR3 has 12 amino acids. The V end was cut by 2 bases, the J end by 7 bases, with 8 bases between. The CDR3 reads CAISERLDEAFF. CDR3 sequence (DNA): TGTGCCATCAGTGAGAGGCTGGATGAAGCTTTCTTT.

This clonotype was found a few times. The chain links TRBV5-4 to TRBJ1-5; D is perhaps TRBD1 (5 bases). Germline V gene lookup returns CDR1 SGHNT and CDR2 YYREEE (reference sequence). The V gene lost 0 bases and the J gene lost 2 bases, with 12 bases spanning the gap. The CDR3 runs to 16 residues. The CDR3 region has the DNA TGTGCCAGCAGCTTGGTTGCAGGGTATGGCAATCAGCCCCAGCATTTT. This gives the protein CASSLVAGYGNQPQHF.

V is TRBV4-3 and J is TRBJ1-6, with no clear D. CDR1 and CDR2 from the germline V gene are LGHNA and YSLEER. V gave up 0 bases and J gave up 6 bases, with 6 bases separating them. This CDR3 region has 14 residues. CDR3 sequence reads: CASSQELRNSPLHF. As DNA, the CDR3 is TGCGCCAGCAGCCAAGAGCTCCGTAATTCACCCCTCCACTTT.

The V call is TRBV7-6, the J call TRBJ1-6, with a possible D match to TRBD1 (5 bases). This CDR3 has 20 residues. Per germline, CDR1 SGHVS and CDR2 FNYEAQ. The germline V and J ends were trimmed by 5 bases and 0 bases, with 23 bases remaining between them. The chain's CDR3 is CASSRQPAGGDPSYNSPLHF. The CDR3 DNA reads as TGTGCCAGCAGCCGCCAGCCAGCTGGGGGGGACCCCTCCTATAATTCACCCCTCCACTTT.

In this sample, this clonotype turned up once. The CDR3 bases are TGTGCCAGCAGCTTTCGCCCGGGACTAGCGGGGGGCCTCGCTACCCGAGGTCAGTACTTC. It translates to CASSFRPGLAGGLATRGQYF. The V call is TRBV11-2, the J call TRBJ2-4; TRBD2 aligns across 15 bases. With V trimmed by 3 bases and J by 12 bases, 21 bases remained unmatched. Germline V CDR1 and CDR2: SGHAT, FQNNGV. This CDR3 is 20 amino acids long.

The chain employs TRBV20-1 and TRBJ2-7; D might be TRBD2 (5 bases). Germline V gene data show CDR1 as DFQATT and CDR2 as SNEGSKA (reference sequence). This CDR3 contains 12 residues. Trimming removed 5 bases from V and 5 bases from J, with 13 bases in between. The CDR3 sequence: CSARPVGDEQYF. The CDR3 DNA follows: TGCAGTGCTCGCCCGGTCGGGGACGAGCAGTACTTC.

The J gene is TRBJ2-7, the V gene TRBV30; the D gene is possibly TRBD1 (5 bases). CDR3 size: 14 residues. The V end lost 0 bases, the J end lost 6 bases, and 15 bases lay between the germline ends. Germline loops: CDR1 GTSNPN, CDR2 SVGIG (reference sequence). As DNA, the CDR3 is TGTGCCTGGAGTGTACCGGGCCAGGGATTCGAGCAGTACTTC. Its protein is CAWSVPGQGFEQYF.

This chain uses TRBV21-1 with TRBJ1-2; the table's D call of TRBD1 was not tested on the DNA. TRBV21-1 corresponds to a pseudogene. CDR3 length equals 15 residues. CDR3 protein: CASSENHSGIYGYTF. The CDR3, as DNA: TGTGCCAGCAGCGAAAATCATTCCGGGATCTATGGCTACACCTTC.

This chain connects TRBV9 to TRBJ1-2; 11 nucleotides agree with TRBD1. The length of the CDR3 is 16 residues. The V gene's germline CDR1 is SGDLS and CDR2 YYNGEE. Trimming cost V 3 bases and J 3 bases; bases outside gene matches: 7. CDR3 DNA sequence: TGTGCCAGCAGCGGAAACCCGGGACAGGGGGACTATGGCTACACCTTC. Translation: CASSGNPGQGDYGYTF.

The J gene is TRBJ2-1, the V gene TRBV6-5, with D possibly matching TRBD1 (5 bases). Germline V gene lookup returns CDR1 MNHEY and CDR2 SVGAGI. This CDR3 comprises 13 residues. V was trimmed by 6 bases and J by 5 bases, leaving 11 bases between them. The CDR3: CASSPAGNNEQFF. The CDR3 bases are TGTGCCAGCAGCCCCGCAGGGAACAATGAGCAGTTCTTC.

The rearrangement links TRBV5-4 to TRBJ2-7, with 9 bases that match TRBD1. Per germline, CDR1 SGHNT and CDR2 YYREEE (reference sequence). With V trimmed by 4 bases and J by 4 bases, 9 bases remained unmatched. CDR3 size: 15 residues. The CDR3 DNA follows: TGTGCCAGCAGCCTACGGGACAGGGTTTATTACGAGCAGTACTTC. It is translated as CASSLRDRVYYEQYF.